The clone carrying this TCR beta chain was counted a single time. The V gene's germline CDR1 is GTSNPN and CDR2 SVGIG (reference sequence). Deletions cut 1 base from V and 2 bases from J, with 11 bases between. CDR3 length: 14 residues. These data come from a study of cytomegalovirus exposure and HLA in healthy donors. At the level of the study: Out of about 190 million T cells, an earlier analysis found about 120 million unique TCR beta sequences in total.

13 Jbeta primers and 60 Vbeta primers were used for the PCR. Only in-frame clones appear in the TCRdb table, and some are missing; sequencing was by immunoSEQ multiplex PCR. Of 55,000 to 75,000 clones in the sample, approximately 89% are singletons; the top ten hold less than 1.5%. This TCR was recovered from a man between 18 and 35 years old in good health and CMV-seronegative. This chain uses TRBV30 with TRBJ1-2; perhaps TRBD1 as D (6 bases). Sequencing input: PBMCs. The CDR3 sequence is CAWSGTGINYGYTF. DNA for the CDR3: TGTGCCTGGAGTGGTACAGGGATAAACTATGGCTACACCTTC.